Listed below are T cell receptor beta chains from one sample, sequenced in a study of PD-1 blockade in classical Hodgkin lymphoma. Sequenced by immunoSEQ multiplex PCR; TCRdb stores in-frame clones only, minus some. The sample contains 25,000 to 30,000 clones, approximately 70% of which appear only once. The sequencing used peripheral blood mononuclear cells (PBMCs), collected before the second cycle of nivolumab. These TCRs come from a human donor with classical Hodgkin lymphoma. Each CDR3 is given with its conserved first and last residue. The order of the fields is J gene, CDR3 length, D gene, V gene, clone size, CDR3 DNA, CDR3 protein. D genes are given only for firm matches. Clone size, where shown, is once, few, many, or a class for clones that have expanded.

J gene: TRBJ2-2
CDR3 length: 16
D gene: -
V gene: TRBV19
clone size: -
CDR3 DNA: TGTGCCAGTAGTATTTTGGGAACAGGGCGGGCCGGGGAGCTGTTTTTT
CDR3 protein: CASSILGTGRAGELFF

J gene: TRBJ2-6
CDR3 length: 14
D gene: -
V gene: TRBV5-4
clone size: -
CDR3 DNA: TGTGCCAGCAGCTTACCAAAAGTTAGGGACGTCCTGACTTTC
CDR3 protein: CASSLPKVRDVLTF

J gene: TRBJ1-1
CDR3 length: 13
D gene: -
V gene: TRBV10-3
clone size: hyperexpanded
CDR3 DNA: TGTGCCATCAGTGATGGGGAGAACACTGAAGCTTTCTTT
CDR3 protein: CAISDGENTEAFF

J gene: TRBJ1-1
CDR3 length: 14
D gene: -
V gene: TRBV28
clone size: -
CDR3 DNA: TGTGCCAGCTTTACGTCGGGGAAGAACACTGAAGCTTTCTTT
CDR3 protein: CASFTSGKNTEAFF

J gene: TRBJ2-2
CDR3 length: 12
D gene: -
V gene: TRBV18
clone size: -
CDR3 DNA: TGTGCCAGCTCCCAGGGGCCAGGGGAGCTGTTTTTT
CDR3 protein: CASSQGPGELFF

J gene: TRBJ2-3
CDR3 length: 13
D gene: -
V gene: TRBV7-9
clone size: -
CDR3 DNA: TGTGCCAGCAGCTCATGGGGTTCAGATACGCAGTATTTT
CDR3 protein: CASSSWGSDTQYF

J gene: TRBJ2-7
CDR3 length: 18
D gene: TRBD2
V gene: TRBV5-4
clone size: -
CDR3 DNA: TGTGCCAGCAGCTCTAAACGGACTAGCGGGAGCAACTCCTACGAGCAGTACTTC
CDR3 protein: CASSSKRTSGSNSYEQYF

J gene: TRBJ2-1
CDR3 length: 15
D gene: TRBD2
V gene: TRBV5-4
clone size: -
CDR3 DNA: TGTGCCAGCAGCTTTATAGCGGGAGACAACAATGAGCAGTTCTTC
CDR3 protein: CASSFIAGDNNEQFF

J gene: TRBJ2-7
CDR3 length: 12
D gene: -
V gene: TRBV6-1
clone size: few
CDR3 DNA: TGTGCCAGCCGGGACTTAGCCCACGAGCAGTACTTC
CDR3 protein: CASRDLAHEQYF

J gene: TRBJ2-7
CDR3 length: 18
D gene: -
V gene: TRBV28
clone size: few
CDR3 DNA: TGTGCCAGCAGTTCCCTGGTATCTCCCATTGAGAGCTCCTACGAGCAGTACTTC
CDR3 protein: CASSSLVSPIESSYEQYF

J gene: TRBJ2-2
CDR3 length: 18
D gene: TRBD2
V gene: TRBV28
clone size: few
CDR3 DNA: TGTGCCAGCAAAGGGACTAGCGGGGCTGCCCCGAACACCGGGGAGCTGTTTTTT
CDR3 protein: CASKGTSGAAPNTGELFF

J gene: TRBJ2-3
CDR3 length: 15
D gene: -
V gene: TRBV10-3
clone size: -
CDR3 DNA: TGTGCCATCAGTGAGCTCGACTTAGTCACAGATACGCAGTATTTT
CDR3 protein: CAISELDLVTDTQYF

J gene: TRBJ1-5
CDR3 length: 15
D gene: -
V gene: TRBV19
clone size: -
CDR3 DNA: TGTGCCAGTAGTATCCCTTTTGGGGGCAATCAGCCCCAGCATTTT
CDR3 protein: CASSIPFGGNQPQHF

J gene: TRBJ1-5
CDR3 length: 18
D gene: TRBD1
V gene: TRBV10-3
clone size: -
CDR3 DNA: TGTGCCATCAGTGCCTACGGACAGGGGGCGCCGGGCAATCAGCCCCAGCATTTT
CDR3 protein: CAISAYGQGAPGNQPQHF

J gene: TRBJ1-2
CDR3 length: 14
D gene: TRBD1
V gene: TRBV10-3
clone size: -
CDR3 DNA: TGTGCTCATCGATCGGGACAGTTGAACTATGGCTACACCTTC
CDR3 protein: CAHRSGQLNYGYTF

J gene: TRBJ2-5
CDR3 length: 16
D gene: -
V gene: TRBV7-2
clone size: -
CDR3 DNA: TGTGCCAGCAGCTCTCTCGAAGAGGGGCCCCAAGAGACCCAGTACTTC
CDR3 protein: CASSSLEEGPQETQYF

J gene: TRBJ2-1
CDR3 length: 11
D gene: -
V gene: TRBV2
clone size: -
CDR3 DNA: TGTGCCAGCAGTGTAATGAGTGAGCAGTTCTTC
CDR3 protein: CASSVMSEQFF

J gene: TRBJ1-2
CDR3 length: 13
D gene: -
V gene: TRBV28
clone size: -
CDR3 DNA: TGTGCCAGCAGTTTACTAGGGGGAAATGGCTACACCTTC
CDR3 protein: CASSLLGGNGYTF

J gene: TRBJ1-3
CDR3 length: 16
D gene: TRBD1
V gene: TRBV27
clone size: many
CDR3 DNA: TGTGCCAGCAGGGACAGGGGGAAGGTAACTGGAAACACCATATATTTT
CDR3 protein: CASRDRGKVTGNTIYF

J gene: TRBJ2-3
CDR3 length: 15
D gene: TRBD1
V gene: TRBV5-5
clone size: -
CDR3 DNA: TGTGCCAGCAAAGAATCCGGGACAGGGACAGATACGCAGTATTTT
CDR3 protein: CASKESGTGTDTQYF

J gene: TRBJ1-4
CDR3 length: 13
D gene: TRBD1
V gene: TRBV6-5
clone size: -
CDR3 DNA: TGTGCCAGCAGGGCAGGGGGGAATGAAAAACTGTTTTTT
CDR3 protein: CASRAGGNEKLFF

J gene: TRBJ1-4
CDR3 length: 15
D gene: TRBD1
V gene: TRBV6-6
clone size: -
CDR3 DNA: TGTGCCAGCAGTACAGGGGGAGGTTTGGTCCAAAAACTGTTTTTT
CDR3 protein: CASSTGGGLVQKLFF

J gene: TRBJ1-2
CDR3 length: 13
D gene: -
V gene: TRBV5-8
clone size: few
CDR3 DNA: TGTGCCAGCAGCATTAAACAGGGTGGAGGCTACACCTTC
CDR3 protein: CASSIKQGGGYTF

J gene: TRBJ2-7
CDR3 length: 14
D gene: -
V gene: TRBV19
clone size: -
CDR3 DNA: TGTGCCAGTAGCATGGGACCGCCTACGATTGAGCAGTACTTC
CDR3 protein: CASSMGPPTIEQYF

J gene: TRBJ2-4
CDR3 length: 15
D gene: -
V gene: TRBV28
clone size: -
CDR3 DNA: TGTGCCAGCAGTTCCGCGGTAATCGCCAAAAACATTCAGTACTTC
CDR3 protein: CASSSAVIAKNIQYF

J gene: TRBJ2-7
CDR3 length: 13
D gene: TRBD1
V gene: TRBV27
clone size: -
CDR3 DNA: TGTGCCAGCAGTAGGGACAGCACCTACGAGCAGTACTTC
CDR3 protein: CASSRDSTYEQYF

J gene: TRBJ1-4
CDR3 length: 14
D gene: TRBD1
V gene: TRBV28
clone size: -
CDR3 DNA: TGTGCCAGCAGTTCCGGGACAGGGTATGAAAAACTGTTTTTT
CDR3 protein: CASSSGTGYEKLFF

J gene: TRBJ1-4
CDR3 length: 14
D gene: TRBD1
V gene: TRBV19
clone size: -
CDR3 DNA: TGTGCCAGTAGTCGACAGGGCACTAATGAAAAACTGTTTTTT
CDR3 protein: CASSRQGTNEKLFF

J gene: TRBJ2-1
CDR3 length: 19
D gene: TRBD2
V gene: TRBV6-1
clone size: -
CDR3 DNA: TGTGCCAGCAGTGAACTGCGGCTAGCGGAGTTCGACTCCTACAATGAGCAGTTCTTC
CDR3 protein: CASSELRLAEFDSYNEQFF

J gene: TRBJ2-2
CDR3 length: 17
D gene: TRBD1
V gene: TRBV5-1
clone size: -
CDR3 DNA: TGCGCCAGCAGCCCGAGGGTAGGGGGCGGTGGTTCCGGGGAGCTGTTTTTT
CDR3 protein: CASSPRVGGGGSGELFF

J gene: TRBJ1-3
CDR3 length: 15
D gene: -
V gene: TRBV19
clone size: -
CDR3 DNA: TGTGCCAGTACCCTGACCCCGGCCCCTGGAAACACCATATATTTT
CDR3 protein: CASTLTPAPGNTIYF

J gene: TRBJ2-3
CDR3 length: 16
D gene: -
V gene: TRBV5-6
clone size: -
CDR3 DNA: TGTGCCAGCAGCTTGAAATCGGGGGGCTGGACAGATACGCAGTATTTT
CDR3 protein: CASSLKSGGWTDTQYF

J gene: TRBJ1-5
CDR3 length: 13
D gene: -
V gene: TRBV7-9
clone size: -
CDR3 DNA: TGTGCCAGCAGCTTAATTGAGAATCAGCCCCAGCATTTT
CDR3 protein: CASSLIENQPQHF

J gene: TRBJ2-3
CDR3 length: 15
D gene: -
V gene: TRBV5-1
clone size: -
CDR3 DNA: TGCGCCAGCAGCCTATCGGGCCCAAGCACAGATACGCAGTATTTT
CDR3 protein: CASSLSGPSTDTQYF

J gene: TRBJ1-1
CDR3 length: 15
D gene: TRBD1
V gene: TRBV4-3
clone size: -
CDR3 DNA: TGCGCCAGCAGCCCCCGGGACAGGGGAGGCACTGAAGCTTTCTTT
CDR3 protein: CASSPRDRGGTEAFF

J gene: TRBJ1-6
CDR3 length: 12
D gene: -
V gene: TRBV19
clone size: -
CDR3 DNA: TGTGCCAGTAGTCTCCTCGATTCACCCCTCCACTTT
CDR3 protein: CASSLLDSPLHF

J gene: TRBJ2-1
CDR3 length: 13
D gene: -
V gene: TRBV2
clone size: once
CDR3 DNA: TGTGCCACCGCCAGGGTGGGAAACAATGAGCAGTTCTTC
CDR3 protein: CATARVGNNEQFF

J gene: TRBJ2-7
CDR3 length: 10
D gene: -
V gene: TRBV28
clone size: -
CDR3 DNA: TGTGCCAGCAGTCGAGTGAAGCAGTACTTC
CDR3 protein: CASSRVKQYF

J gene: TRBJ1-6
CDR3 length: 15
D gene: TRBD1
V gene: TRBV7-2
clone size: once
CDR3 DNA: TGTGCCAGCAGCCTAGTGGGACAGGGAGATTCACCCCTCCACTTT
CDR3 protein: CASSLVGQGDSPLHF

J gene: TRBJ2-2
CDR3 length: 15
D gene: -
V gene: TRBV5-5
clone size: few
CDR3 DNA: TGTGCCAGCAGCCAGGTCCTCTCGGACACCGGGGAGCTGTTTTTT
CDR3 protein: CASSQVLSDTGELFF

J gene: TRBJ2-2
CDR3 length: 15
D gene: TRBD1
V gene: TRBV19
clone size: few
CDR3 DNA: TGTGCCAGTAGTATAGGGGACAGGAACACCGGGGAGCTGTTTTTT
CDR3 protein: CASSIGDRNTGELFF

J gene: TRBJ1-3
CDR3 length: 13
D gene: TRBD1
V gene: TRBV7-9
clone size: many
CDR3 DNA: TGTGCCAGCAGCCTTAGGGACAGCGACACCATATATTTT
CDR3 protein: CASSLRDSDTIYF

J gene: TRBJ1-4
CDR3 length: 13
D gene: -
V gene: TRBV4-1
clone size: -
CDR3 DNA: TGCGCCAGCAGCCTACAACATAATGAAAAACTGTTTTTT
CDR3 protein: CASSLQHNEKLFF